These 14 T cell receptor beta chains were all obtained from the same sample, sequenced in a study of T cells in Graves' hyperthyroidism and ophthalmopathy. From RNA transcripts, TCR beta CDR3 regions were amplified. First-round RT-PCR of the TCR CDR3 relied on the HTBI primer set. Using its own MiXCR run on the multiplex PCR reads, TCRdb lists one record per CDR3 protein. Here the sample spans 300,000 to 450,000 distinct CDR3 sequences, roughly 15% being singletons. Sample: blood. These receptors were taken from a woman aged 25 to 39 with Graves' ophthalmopathy.

This chain links TRBV28 with TRBJ1-5; D remains ambiguous. Germline assignment: CDR1 MDHEN and CDR2 SYDVKM. V was trimmed by 6 bases and J by 0 bases, leaving 12 bases between them. This CDR3 contains 15 residues. Here the CDR3 DNA reads TGTGCCAGCAGGACCGCCGGGCGTAGCAATCAGCCCCAGCATTTT. This gives the protein CASRTAGRSNQPQHF.

V usage is TRBV12-5 and J usage is TRBJ2-1; D is unresolved. Germline assignment: CDR1 LGHNT and CDR2 FRNRAP. V gave up 1 base and J gave up 10 bases, with 8 bases separating them. CDR3 length: 12 residues. This CDR3 is CASGLASGEQFF. The CDR3 bases are TGTGCTAGTGGTTTGGCCTCCGGGGAGCAGTTCTTC.

In its sample, this clonotype was seen many times. The rearrangement links TRBV28 to TRBJ2-7; a weak D match, TRBD1 (6 bases). CDR3 length equals 12 residues. Trimming shortened V by 10 bases and J by 0 bases, and 10 bases separated the two germline ends. Germline assignment: CDR1 MDHEN and CDR2 SYDVKM. CDR3 nucleotides: TGTGCCACCAGACAGGTCTCCTACGAGCAGTACTTC. Amino acid sequence: CATRQVSYEQYF.

This clonotype was counted many times. J is TRBJ2-2 and V is TRBV6-1; D not resolved. V was shortened by 6 bases and J by 6 bases, with 14 bases between the two germline ends. This CDR3 contains 14 residues. Germline assignment: CDR1 MNHNS and CDR2 SASEGT. The CDR3 protein is CASRPNFGSGELFF. In DNA, the CDR3 is TGTGCCAGCAGACCGAATTTCGGTTCCGGGGAGCTGTTTTTT.

The chain couples TRBV6-1 to TRBJ1-4, with TRBD1 identical over 7 bases. This CDR3 region has 14 residues. Per the germline V gene, CDR1 is MNHNS and CDR2 is SASEGT. The J segment lost 6 bases and the V segment lost 5 bases, leaving 6 bases of the junction unmatched. Here the CDR3 reads CASSNRGGDEKLFF. The CDR3 bases are TGTGCCAGCAGTAACAGGGGAGGGGATGAAAAACTGTTTTTT.

The chain joins TRBV29-1 to TRBJ2-7; 10 nucleotides match TRBD1. The CDR3 contains 12 residues. Looked up from germline, CDR1 is SQVTM and CDR2 is ANQGSEA. After removal of 8 bases from V and 3 bases from J, the junction contained 4 bases not matched to a gene. DNA of the CDR3: TGCAGCTCGGGACAGGGGAACTACGAGCAGTACTTC. Amino acid sequence: CSSGQGNYEQYF.

The chain has TRBV29-1 and TRBJ1-2; D perhaps matches TRBD1 (5 bases). The CDR3 totals 11 residues. The V end lost 1 base, the J end lost 6 bases, and 6 bases lay between the germline ends. From germline, CDR1 is SQVTM and CDR2 ANQGSEA. As DNA, the CDR3 is TGCAGCGTTGAAGGGGGGGATGGCTACACCTTC. Translated, it gives CSVEGGDGYTF.

This clonotype was detected many times. The chain is built from TRBV20-1 and TRBJ2-7; D is unclear. The CDR3 covers 12 residues. Trimming took 5 bases from V and 0 from J, leaving 8 bases between them. The V gene's germline CDR1 is DFQATT and CDR2 SNEGSKA (reference sequence). CDR3 in amino acids: CSAWGSSYEQYF. CDR3 coding DNA: TGCAGTGCTTGGGGTAGCTCCTACGAGCAGTACTTC.

Many counts were recorded for this clonotype. The rearrangement uses TRBV7-9 and TRBJ2-5; tentatively, D is TRBD2 (7 bases). The CDR3 has 17 residues. V lost 5 bases, J lost 1 base, and 20 bases lay in between. CDR1 and CDR2 (germline): SEHNR, FQNEAQ (reference sequence). In DNA, the CDR3 is TGTGCCAGCAGCCCCGCCGGCGGGGGCAGGGTCCAAGAGACCCAGTACTTC. Protein: CASSPAGGGRVQETQYF. Full variable domain (outside the CDR3, taken from reference TRBV7-9 and TRBJ2-5): DTGVSQNPRHKITKRGQNVTFRCDPISEHNRLYWYRQTLGQGPEFLTYFQNEAQLEKSRLLSDRFSAERPKGSFSTLEIQRTEQGDSAMYLCASSPAGGGRVQETQYFGPGTRLLVL.

The table lists this clonotype with many counts. The chain uses TRBV28 and TRBJ1-5, with unresolved D. The CDR3 loop spans 15 amino acids. Germline assignment: CDR1 MDHEN and CDR2 SYDVKM. Trimming left V 10 bases short and J 4 bases short, with 20 bases between. For the CDR3, the DNA is TGTGCCACCCAAACAGAAGGCAGGACGAATCAGCCCCAGCATTTT. It codes for CATQTEGRTNQPQHF.

This clonotype was recorded a few times. The gene calls are TRBV19 and TRBJ1-1, with TRBD1 as a possible D gene (6 bases). There are 17 residues in the CDR3. Trimming took 5 bases from V and 2 from J, leaving 21 bases between them. Germline CDR1 and CDR2: LNHDA and SQIVND (reference sequence). The DNA of the CDR3 is TGTGCCAGTAGTTCAAACCCGACAGGCGTAATCAACACTGAAGCTTTCTTT. The encoded protein is CASSSNPTGVINTEAFF.

The CDR3 spells CASSPRGGKELFF. CDR3 sequence (DNA): TGTGCCAGCAGCCCCCGGGGGGGGAAAGAACTGTTTTTT. This chain uses TRBV6-1 with TRBJ1-4; tentatively, D is TRBD1 (5 bases). Per the germline V gene, CDR1 is MNHNS and CDR2 is SASEGT. V lost 6 bases and J 12 bases, leaving 17 bases between the germline ends. CDR3 size: 13 residues.

This clonotype was counted ten times or more. The gene calls are TRBV28 and TRBJ1-6, with D unresolved. The CDR3 is made up of 13 amino acids. The V gene's germline CDR1 is MDHEN and CDR2 SYDVKM. V shed 4 bases and J shed 8 bases, with 9 bases lying between them. DNA for the CDR3: TGTGCCAGCAGTTCGTCCGGGGATTCACCCCTCCACTTT. Protein: CASSSSGDSPLHF.

The sample holds many counts of this clonotype. The chain joins TRBV20-1 to TRBJ1-5; weak D call: TRBD1 (6 bases). The ends were cut back, 5 bases at V and 4 bases at J, with 15 bases in the middle. The CDR3 has 14 residues. From germline, CDR1 is DFQATT and CDR2 SNEGSKA (reference sequence). The CDR3 DNA reads TGCAGTGCTCATACGACAGGCGGAAATCAGCCCCAGCATTTT. It translates to CSAHTTGGNQPQHF.